This TCR beta chain is from a study of blood T cell repertoires in COVID-19. Study as a whole: COVID-19 samples collected from the United States, Italy and Spain covered acute and convalescent phases.

This clone appeared once. Seattle patients were enrolled while actively infected and followed longitudinally. Clones were sequenced by immunoSEQ multiplex PCR, and TCRdb holds only the in-frame ones, with some missing. Of some 110,000 clones in the sample, around 90% were seen once. This clonotype originated in a man between 50 and 59 years old with COVID-19, enrolled during active disease. Material for sequencing was peripheral blood.

CDR3 DNA sequence: TGTGCCAGCAGTCCCATTCTAGCAAGTGAGCAGTTCTTC. It yields the protein CASSPILASEQFF. The chain combines TRBV6-2 or TRBV6-3 with TRBJ2-1, with D tentatively TRBD2 (5 bases). Germline CDR1 reads MNHEY; CDR2 reads SVGEGT. The CDR3 extends over 13 amino acids. With 5 bases removed from V and 9 bases from J, the gap between germline ends came to 14 bases.